Shown below are 30 T cell receptor beta chains from a single sample sequenced in a study of shared clonotypes between healthy human individuals. The data were produced by immunoSEQ multiplex PCR, yet TCRdb's version contains in-frame clones alone and is incomplete. The profile shows some 580,000 clones, roughly 98% of them singletons. Only CD45RO-negative cells positively selected for CCR7 counted as naive CD8 cells, so terminally differentiated effector memory CD45RA+ cells were excluded. Sequenced input: naive CD8+ T cells sorted from blood. All receptors derive from a man under 40 in good health.

The chain joins TRBV5-6 to TRBJ1-4, with a tentative D call TRBD1 (6 bases). CDR1 and CDR2 from the germline V gene are SGHDT and YYEEEE. V gave up 0 bases and J gave up 3 bases, with 18 bases separating them. The CDR3 is 18 residues long. The CDR3 spells CASSLVGGRGLANEKLFF. The CDR3 DNA sequence: TGTGCCAGCAGCTTGGTAGGGGGTAGAGGTTTGGCTAATGAAAAACTGTTTTTT.

The chain joins TRBV5-4 to TRBJ2-7, with 9 bases aligning to TRBD2. The CDR3 extends over 13 amino acids. Germline V lookup: CDR1 SGHNT, CDR2 YYREEE (reference sequence). Trimming removed 3 bases from V and 3 bases from J; junction bases left unmatched: 1. CDR3 region: CASSSTSGYEQYF. The CDR3 DNA is TGTGCCAGCAGCTCGACTAGCGGCTACGAGCAGTACTTC.

The CDR3 DNA is TGCAGCGTTGAGCTAGGGGGCTGGAGTGAAAAACTGTTTTTT. This sequence encodes CSVELGGWSEKLFF. The chain couples TRBV29-1 to TRBJ1-4; 7 bases are a match to TRBD1. Germline-derived CDR1 and CDR2 are SQVTM and ANQGSEA. The CDR3 is made up of 14 amino acids. V lost 3 bases to trimming and J lost 7 bases; unmatched junction nucleotides: 8.

This clone was picked up one time. This chain connects TRBV27 to TRBJ2-7, with D possibly TRBD1 on 5 matching bases. The CDR3 covers 14 residues. The ends were cut back, 0 bases at V and 5 bases at J, with 11 bases in the middle. The V gene's germline CDR1 is MNHEY and CDR2 SMNVEV (reference sequence). Here the CDR3 reads CASSLSPTRDEQYF. The CDR3 DNA sequence: TGTGCCAGCAGTTTATCGCCCACCAGGGACGAGCAGTACTTC.

This clone was counted a single time. V gene TRBV11-3 combines with J gene TRBJ2-5; D is possibly TRBD1 (5 bases). This CDR3 is built from 14 residues. V shed 4 bases and J shed 2 bases, with 11 bases lying between them. The germline CDR1 and CDR2 sequences are SGHNT and YENEEA. CDR3 DNA: TGTGCCAGCAGCTCGACAGAGAGACAAGAGACCCAGTACTTC. Its translation is CASSSTERQETQYF.

The genes are TRBV5-7 and TRBJ1-4; perhaps TRBD1 as D (6 bases). TRBV5-7 is classed as an ORF, of uncertain function. V was cut by 1 base and J by 5 bases, with 15 bases left in between. The CDR3 has 16 amino acids. The CDR3 DNA is TGTGCCAGCAGCTTGAGACGGGGGCTGGGAAATGAAAAACTGTTTTTT. This codes for CASSLRRGLGNEKLFF.

The chain combines TRBV4-1 with TRBJ2-7; the D gene is possibly TRBD1 (5 bases). The V and J ends lost 0 bases and 5 bases respectively, with 17 bases between them. This CDR3 has 16 residues. The V gene's germline CDR1 is MGHRA and CDR2 YSYEKL. The CDR3 bases are TGCGCCAGCAGCCAAGATCCAGGGATGAGGTCCCACGAGCAGTACTTC. This translates into CASSQDPGMRSHEQYF.

The chain employs TRBV7-6 and TRBJ2-3; the D is unclear. Germline V gene data show CDR1 as SGHVS and CDR2 as FNYEAQ. With 0 bases removed from V and 5 bases from J, the gap between germline ends came to 6 bases. This CDR3 region has 13 residues. The CDR3 is CASSLAVIDTQYF. The CDR3 DNA reads TGTGCCAGCAGCTTAGCGGTAATAGATACGCAGTATTTT.

Here the CDR3 reads CAWSVRNITYEQYF. The CDR3 region has the DNA TGTGCCTGGAGTGTACGGAATATTACGTACGAGCAGTACTTC. This chain connects TRBV30 to TRBJ2-7; unclear D gene. V was trimmed by 0 bases and J by 4 bases, leaving 13 bases between them. This CDR3 comprises 14 residues. Germline values: CDR1 GTSNPN, CDR2 SVGIG (reference sequence).

This clone was seen once. The chain uses TRBV7-6 and TRBJ1-1; 8 bases align to TRBD1. The V segment lost 5 bases and the J segment 8 bases; nucleotides outside the gene matches: 7. The V gene's germline CDR1 is SGHVS and CDR2 FNYEAQ. There are 13 residues in the CDR3. The CDR3 here is CASSPTGVGEAFF. The CDR3 DNA reads as TGTGCCAGCAGCCCGACAGGGGTGGGGGAAGCTTTCTTT. The full variable domain, in which reference TRBV7-6 and TRBJ1-1 provide the parts outside the CDR3, is GAGVSQSPRYKVTKRGQDVALRCDPISGHVSLYWYRQALGQGPEFLTYFNYEAQQDKSGLPNDRFSAERPEGSISTLTIQRTEQRDSAMYRCASSPTGVGEAFFGQGTRLTVV.

The genes are TRBV14 and TRBJ1-2, with D unresolved. The CDR3 consists of 16 residues. V shed 1 base and J shed 4 bases, with 16 bases lying between them. CDR1 is SGHDN, CDR2 FVKESK, per germline. CDR3 loop: CASSQALTTDLYGYTF. The CDR3 DNA reads TGTGCCAGCAGCCAAGCCCTGACTACCGACCTCTATGGCTACACCTTC.

J is TRBJ2-2 and V is TRBV5-1; D is perhaps TRBD1 (6 bases). The ends were cut back, 0 bases at V and 5 bases at J, with 11 bases in the middle. The CDR3 runs 15 residues. CDR1 SGHRS and CDR2 YFSETQ come from the germline V gene. CDR3: CASSLAQGRTGELFF. For the CDR3, the DNA is TGCGCCAGCAGCTTGGCACAGGGCCGAACCGGGGAGCTGTTTTTT.

The V and J genes are TRBV6-5 and TRBJ1-2; D ambiguous. Germline V lookup: CDR1 MNHEY, CDR2 SVGAGI. This CDR3 is built from 13 residues. Trimming left V 2 bases short and J 8 bases short, with 12 bases between. CDR3 protein: CASSYGGYSGYTF. As DNA, the CDR3 is TGTGCCAGCAGTTACGGTGGATACAGCGGCTACACCTTC.

The V call is TRBV28, the J call TRBJ1-1; D is undetermined. Trimming removed 5 bases at V and 6 bases at J, with 16 bases between. The CDR3 extends over 14 amino acids. CDR1 is MDHEN and CDR2 is SYDVKM in the germline V gene. DNA of the CDR3: TGTGCCAGCAGTCCATCGGGAGGAGGTCCTGAAGCTTTCTTT. Protein product: CASSPSGGGPEAFF.

The chain couples TRBV28 to TRBJ2-1; TRBD2 aligns across 9 bases. CDR1 MDHEN and CDR2 SYDVKM come from the germline V gene. Trimming took 6 bases from V and 4 from J; bases not matched to a gene: 4. This CDR3 comprises 14 residues. The CDR3 DNA reads as TGTGCCAGCAGGCCGGGACTAGCATACAATGAGCAGTTCTTC. This codes for CASRPGLAYNEQFF.

The V and J genes are TRBV29-1 and TRBJ1-2; a possible D gene is TRBD1 (5 bases). This CDR3 has 16 residues. The V gene's germline CDR1 is SQVTM and CDR2 ANQGSEA. Trimming removed 6 bases at V and 5 bases at J, with 25 bases between. The CDR3, as DNA: TGCAGCGTCTTGGCCGCCCGAGGGGAGTTAGAGTATGGCTACACCTTC. It specifies CSVLAARGELEYGYTF.

V usage is TRBV15 and J usage is TRBJ2-5; possible D gene TRBD1, 6 bases. V was clipped by 3 bases and J by 1 base, with 12 bases between them. Germline CDR1 LNHNV, CDR2 YYDKDF (reference sequence). CDR3 length: 15 amino acids. CDR3: CATSSPLRGQETQYF. The DNA of the CDR3 is TGTGCCACCAGCAGCCCTCTCAGGGGCCAAGAGACCCAGTACTTC.

The chain joins TRBV28 to TRBJ2-7, with D unresolved. The V gene lost 3 bases and the J gene lost 0 bases, with 9 bases spanning the gap. The CDR3 loop spans 14 amino acids. The germline CDR1 and CDR2 sequences are MDHEN and SYDVKM. The CDR3 region is CASSFPGASYEQYF. The CDR3 coding sequence is TGTGCCAGCAGTTTTCCTGGAGCCTCCTACGAGCAGTACTTC.

The chain joins TRBV18 to TRBJ2-2; the match to TRBD2 covers 10 bases. Germline V gene data show CDR1 as KGHSH and CDR2 as LQKENI. The CDR3 has 17 residues. V was clipped by 1 base and J by 7 bases; unmatched bases: 9. The CDR3 region has the DNA TGTGCCAGCTCACCACTCCCTAGCGGGAGAACGGGCGGGGAGCTGTTTTTT. This codes for CASSPLPSGRTGGELFF.

The chain joins TRBV6-1 to TRBJ1-4; D unresolved. Looked up from germline, CDR1 is MNHNS and CDR2 is SASEGT. V dropped 7 bases and J dropped 8 bases, with 14 bases sitting between them. This CDR3 is 13 amino acids long. The CDR3 DNA is TGTGCCAGCACAGGATCCTTTTTGGAAAAACTGTTTTTT. Encoded protein: CASTGSFLEKLFF.

The chain recombines TRBV28 with TRBJ1-5; D is undetermined. This CDR3 has 13 residues. V lost 5 bases to trimming and J lost 4 bases, with 9 bases between them. The germline gives CDR1 MDHEN, CDR2 SYDVKM. In DNA form, the CDR3 reads TGTGCCAGCAGTAACATAGGGAATCAGCCCCAGCATTTT. It is translated as CASSNIGNQPQHF.

V and J are TRBV29-1 and TRBJ2-7; the match to TRBD2 covers 7 bases. Trimming took 4 bases from V and 7 from J; bases not matched to a gene: 13. The CDR3 has 14 residues. Germline CDR1 reads SQVTM; CDR2 reads ANQGSEA. This CDR3 reads CSVAQGGPLGEQYF. In nucleotides, the CDR3 is TGCAGCGTTGCCCAGGGAGGGCCCTTGGGGGAGCAGTACTTC.

V and J are TRBV28 and TRBJ2-7; 9 bases align to TRBD1. V shed 6 bases, J shed 2 bases, and the junction held 8 bases outside the gene matches. Germline V lookup: CDR1 MDHEN, CDR2 SYDVKM. This CDR3 comprises 15 residues. CDR3 in DNA: TGTGCCAGCAGCCCAACCGGGACAGGGCCCTACGAGCAGTACTTC. Translated: CASSPTGTGPYEQYF.

The V gene is TRBV27, the J gene TRBJ1-2, with a possible D match to TRBD1 (5 bases). Germline loops: CDR1 MNHEY, CDR2 SMNVEV (reference sequence). CDR3 size: 13 residues. V lost 5 bases to trimming and J lost 4 bases, with 11 bases between them. The CDR3 DNA is TGTGCCAGCAGTGACGGGACCGCCTATGGCTACACCTTC. Residues: CASSDGTAYGYTF.

V gene TRBV11-1 combines with J gene TRBJ2-1, with TRBD2 matching 10 bases. The CDR3 runs to 16 residues. V gave up 3 bases and J gave up 6 bases; unmatched junction bases: 8. Germline V gene data show CDR1 as SGHAT and CDR2 as FQDESV (reference sequence). In nucleotides, the CDR3 is TGTGCCAGCAGCTTGAATCTAGCGGGAGCTAGCAATGAGCAGTTCTTC. Amino acid sequence: CASSLNLAGASNEQFF.

J is TRBJ2-1 and V is TRBV6-1, with D possibly called TRBD1 or TRBD2 (5 bases each). In germline, CDR1 is MNHNS, CDR2 SASEGT. The CDR3 consists of 12 residues. The CDR3 spells CAEGEHYNEQFF. CDR3 DNA: TGTGCGGAAGGGGAGCACTACAATGAGCAGTTCTTC.

This chain links TRBV7-9 with TRBJ2-1; 10 bases fit TRBD2. Per germline, CDR1 SEHNR and CDR2 FQNEAQ (reference sequence). The V segment lost 4 bases and the J segment 8 bases; nucleotides outside the gene matches: 5. The CDR3 has 14 amino acids. The CDR3 sequence is CASSSSGSTYEQFF. CDR3 DNA sequence: TGTGCCAGCAGCTCTAGCGGGAGTACTTATGAGCAGTTCTTC.

This clone was seen only once. Other DNA sequences in this specimen translate into the identical CDR3. The chain is built from TRBV28 and TRBJ2-1, with no clear D. Germline CDR1 reads MDHEN; CDR2 reads SYDVKM. The CDR3 is 13 amino acids. Trimming stripped 3 bases from V and 3 bases from J, with 6 bases between. DNA of the CDR3: TGTGCCAGCAGTTTTAGAGGCTACAATGAGCAGTTCTTC. Translating gives CASSFRGYNEQFF.

The chain recombines TRBV29-1 with TRBJ2-5, with 11 bases fitting TRBD2. This CDR3 has 15 residues. Germline CDR1 reads SQVTM; CDR2 reads ANQGSEA. After removal of 3 bases from V and 0 bases from J, the junction contained 3 bases not matched to a gene. In DNA, the CDR3 is TGCAGCGTTGAGGCTAGCGGGAGGTACCAAGAGACCCAGTACTTC. Translation: CSVEASGRYQETQYF.

V and J are TRBV15 and TRBJ2-7; 7 bases fit TRBD1. Per germline, CDR1 LNHNV and CDR2 YYDKDF (reference sequence). The CDR3 totals 15 residues. The J segment lost 0 bases and the V segment lost 0 bases, leaving 2 bases of the junction unmatched. The CDR3 DNA reads TGTGCCACCAGCAGAGAACAGGGGAGCTCCTACGAGCAGTACTTC. The encoded protein is CATSREQGSSYEQYF.